The 17 T cell receptor beta chains below come from one sample, sequenced in a study of post-analysis software for immune sequencing data. Study results and limitations: TRBV segments more frequent in patients than in controls numbered several and included TRBV5-6, TRBV5-1 and TRBV20-1.

Unique molecular identifiers were present in the TCR beta cDNA libraries. TCRdb redid the calling of the PCR reads with MiXCR, one entry per CDR3 protein. The sample holds some 890,000 distinct CDR3 sequences; approximately 53% are singletons and the top ten take roughly 4.4%. Antigen specificity for these receptors is unknown. The material sequenced was blood. These receptors were obtained from a girl aged 10 to 17 with multiple sclerosis.

The rearrangement links TRBV15 to TRBJ2-5; the D is unclear. V gave up 5 bases and J gave up 3 bases, with 19 bases separating them. Looked up from germline, CDR1 is LNHNV and CDR2 is YYDKDF (reference sequence). The CDR3 length is 16 residues. CDR3 sequence (DNA): TGTGCCACCAGCCTCTGGGATGCGGCTGTTGAAGAGACCCAGTACTTC. It translates to CATSLWDAAVEETQYF.

This chain links TRBV20-1 with TRBJ2-3, with D tentatively TRBD2 (6 bases). V lost 2 bases and J 2 bases, leaving 11 bases between the germline ends. Germline values: CDR1 DFQATT, CDR2 SNEGSKA (reference sequence). This CDR3 is built from 14 residues. The CDR3 DNA follows: TGCAGTGCTAGACGGGACTCGATCACAGATACGCAGTATTTT. Residues: CSARRDSITDTQYF.

The V call is TRBV5-1, the J call TRBJ1-1, with no clear D. The CDR3 consists of 13 residues. Looked up from germline, CDR1 is SGHRS and CDR2 is YFSETQ. With 4 bases removed from V and 1 base from J, the gap between germline ends came to 8 bases. CDR3 loop: CASSGNKNTEAFF. CDR3 coding DNA: TGCGCCAGCAGCGGGAACAAGAACACTGAAGCTTTCTTT.

The chain carries TRBV7-9 and TRBJ1-4; maybe TRBD1 (5 bases). Trimming took 1 base from V and 1 from J, leaving 7 bases between them. Germline CDR1 and CDR2: SEHNR and FQNEAQ (reference sequence). This CDR3 comprises 15 residues. In DNA form, the CDR3 reads TGTGCCAGCAGCTTAGGAGGGGTAACTAATGAAAAACTGTTTTTT. Its translation is CASSLGGVTNEKLFF.

The CDR3 DNA reads as TGTGCCAGCAGCATACAATCGGGTCGGGGGAACACTGAAGCTTTCTTT. Protein: CASSIQSGRGNTEAFF. The chain recombines TRBV7-9 with TRBJ1-1; D remains ambiguous. Trimming shortened V by 5 bases and J by 1 base, and 17 bases separated the two germline ends. Germline CDR1 and CDR2: SEHNR and FQNEAQ (reference sequence). The CDR3 spans 16 residues.

The chain is built from TRBV5-1 and TRBJ2-3, with 7 bases identical to TRBD1. The CDR3 has 15 amino acids. The junction had 7 bases not matched to a gene; V was cut back by 4 bases and J by 2 bases. Germline CDR1 reads SGHRS; CDR2 reads YFSETQ. The CDR3 nucleotides read TGCGCCAGCAGCCCCGACAGGGTGACCACAGATACGCAGTATTTT. This sequence encodes CASSPDRVTTDTQYF.

This chain joins TRBV6-6 and TRBJ1-2, with no clear D. In germline, CDR1 is MNHNY, CDR2 SVGAGI (reference sequence). The CDR3 is 13 amino acids. The V gene lost 3 bases and the J gene lost 6 bases, with 11 bases spanning the gap. CDR3 in amino acids: CASSYSTINGYTF. The CDR3 nucleotides read TGTGCCAGCAGTTATAGTACGATTAATGGCTACACCTTC.

V usage is TRBV20-1 and J usage is TRBJ1-1; TRBD1 is a possible D gene (5 bases). Trimming took 0 bases from V and 3 from J, leaving 8 bases between them. In germline, CDR1 is DFQATT, CDR2 SNEGSKA (reference sequence). There are 13 residues in the CDR3. This CDR3 is CSAREDRYTEAFF. CDR3 sequence (DNA): TGCAGTGCTAGAGAAGACAGATACACTGAAGCTTTCTTT.

The rearrangement uses TRBV6-5 and TRBJ2-3; D remains ambiguous. V was trimmed by 1 base and J by 1 base, leaving 6 bases between them. The germline V gene has CDR1 MNHEY and CDR2 SVGAGI. The CDR3 extends over 14 amino acids. DNA for the CDR3: TGTGCCAGCAGTTACTTGAAGGGCACAGATACGCAGTATTTT. Translated, it gives CASSYLKGTDTQYF.

The rearrangement joins TRBV10-3 to TRBJ1-5, with no clear D. The V end lost 6 bases, the J end lost 0 bases, and 6 bases lay between the germline ends. CDR3 length equals 13 residues. Per the germline V gene, CDR1 is ENHRY and CDR2 is SYGVKD. Here the CDR3 DNA reads TGTGCCATCAGCGCCTATAGCAATCAGCCCCAGCATTTT. This codes for CAISAYSNQPQHF.

The V and J genes are TRBV7-2 and TRBJ2-1; the D call may be TRBD1 or TRBD2 (6 bases each). In germline, CDR1 is SGHTA, CDR2 FQGNSA. This CDR3 has 16 residues. V shed 1 base and J shed 8 bases, with 18 bases lying between them. The CDR3 DNA is TGTGCCAGCAGCTTAGGCTTATCGGGGGCCATAGATGAGCAGTTCTTC. Translating it yields CASSLGLSGAIDEQFF.

The chain has TRBV5-1 and TRBJ2-7, with D possibly being TRBD1 or TRBD2 (6 bases each). Germline-derived CDR1 and CDR2 are SGHRS and YFSETQ. With 2 bases removed from V and 3 bases from J, the gap between germline ends came to 15 bases. There are 15 residues in the CDR3. Here the CDR3 reads CASSFISGDNYEQYF. The CDR3 bases are TGCGCCAGCAGCTTCATCTCGGGGGACAACTACGAGCAGTACTTC.

The chain has TRBV7-2 and TRBJ2-7; D ambiguous. Germline values: CDR1 SGHTA, CDR2 FQGNSA. Trimming left V 5 bases short and J 7 bases short, with 18 bases between. The CDR3 covers 14 residues. Here the CDR3 DNA reads TGTGCCAGCAGCCCAGTTGTGTTCGCTGGGGAGCAGTACTTC. Its translation is CASSPVVFAGEQYF.

This clonotype was detected only a few times. The rearrangement uses TRBV20-1 and TRBJ1-2; D is unclear. Trimming cost V 0 bases and J 2 bases, with 7 bases left between them. The V gene's germline CDR1 is DFQATT and CDR2 SNEGSKA (reference sequence). The CDR3 consists of 13 residues. CDR3 in amino acids: CSARDLQNYGYTF. The CDR3 DNA reads as TGCAGTGCTAGAGATTTGCAGAACTATGGCTACACCTTC.

The chain recombines TRBV6-9 with TRBJ1-1, with a tentative D call TRBD1 (5 bases). V gave up 4 bases and J gave up 4 bases, with 16 bases separating them. Looked up from germline, CDR1 is MNHGY and CDR2 is SVAAGI. The CDR3 is 15 residues long. This chain's CDR3 is CASSLVGGRATEAFF. Here the CDR3 DNA reads TGTGCCAGCAGTTTGGTTGGGGGGAGGGCCACTGAAGCTTTCTTT.

A note on this clonotype: One end of the junction varies from germline; a read error may be responsible. The chain links TRBV5-1 to TRBJ2-3; possibly TRBD2 for D (6 bases). Per germline, CDR1 SGHRS and CDR2 YFSETQ. This CDR3 contains 16 residues. The CDR3 DNA sequence: TGCGTCAGCCGTCACACCGGGGGAGGCGACACAGATACGCAGTATTTT. This encodes CVSRHTGGGDTDTQYF.

Only a few counts were recorded for this clonotype. V is TRBV29-1 and J is TRBJ2-5; the D is unclear. There are 13 residues in the CDR3. With 3 bases removed from V and 1 base from J, the gap between germline ends came to 9 bases. CDR1 is SQVTM and CDR2 is ANQGSEA in the germline V gene. CDR3 nucleotides: TGCAGCGTTGACGGCATAATCCAAGAGACCCAGTACTTC. This sequence encodes CSVDGIIQETQYF. The variable domain in full, with the rest retrieved from reference TRBV29-1 and TRBJ2-5, is SAVISQKPSRDICQRGTSLTIQCQVDSQVTMMFWYRQQPGQSLTLIATANQGSEATYESGFVIDKFPISRPNLTFSTLTVSNMSPEDSSIYLCSVDGIIQETQYFGPGTRLLVL.